This T cell receptor beta chain was sequenced during a study of radiation and T cells in renal cell carcinoma. Overall study findings and caveats: In blood, top tumor clones expanded by 2 weeks, shrinking by 4. Pretreatment tumor biopsies were lacking, so baseline clonotypes are unknown.

The time point: baseline pretreatment blood. The treatment was: 15 Gy SBRT to primary tumor, nephrectomy 4 weeks later. Radiation-treated patients gave blood at baseline, week 2 and week 4. TCRdb's copy holds only in-frame clones and misses some; the assay was immunoSEQ multiplex PCR. The table includes approximately 100,000 clones, 75% to 90% detected once. The germline CDR1 and CDR2 sequences are KGHSH and LQKENI. With 3 bases removed from V and 0 bases from J, the gap between germline ends came to 15 bases. The CDR3 is 17 amino acids. Concerning this clone: The antigen remains undetermined.

The sample consisted of blood, taken from a patient whose treatment included radiotherapy and nephrectomy. This chain links TRBV18 with TRBJ2-1; D unclear. This clonotype was obtained from a man over 45 with renal cell carcinoma. The CDR3 region is CASSPSPQPSSYNEQFF. The CDR3 DNA reads as TGTGCCAGCTCACCGAGTCCACAGCCGAGCTCCTACAATGAGCAGTTCTTC.